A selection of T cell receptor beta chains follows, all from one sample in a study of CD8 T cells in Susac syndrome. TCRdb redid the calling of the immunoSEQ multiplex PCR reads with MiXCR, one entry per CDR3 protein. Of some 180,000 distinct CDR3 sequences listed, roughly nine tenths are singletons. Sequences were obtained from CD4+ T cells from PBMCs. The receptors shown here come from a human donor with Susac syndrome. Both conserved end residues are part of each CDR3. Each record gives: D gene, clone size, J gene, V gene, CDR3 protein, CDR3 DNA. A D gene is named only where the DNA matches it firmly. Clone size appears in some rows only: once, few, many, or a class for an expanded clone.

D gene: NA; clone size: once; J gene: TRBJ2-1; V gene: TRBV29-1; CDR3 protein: CSVRRRGEGYSYNEQFF; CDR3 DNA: TGCAGCGTCAGAAGGCGCGGGGAAGGGTACTCCTACAATGAGCAGTTCTTC
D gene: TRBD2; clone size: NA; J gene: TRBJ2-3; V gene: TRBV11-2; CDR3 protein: CASSPGTSWGLDTQYF; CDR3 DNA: TGTGCCAGCAGCCCCGGGACTAGCTGGGGACTAGATACGCAGTATTTT
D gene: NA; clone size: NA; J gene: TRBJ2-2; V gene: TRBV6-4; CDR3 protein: CASSRRLNTGELFF; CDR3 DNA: TGTGCCAGCAGTCGACGATTAAACACCGGGGAGCTGTTTTTT
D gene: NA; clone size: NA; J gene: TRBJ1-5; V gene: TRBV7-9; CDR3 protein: CASSFATSNQPQHF; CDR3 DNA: TGTGCCAGCAGCTTTGCGACATCCAATCAGCCCCAGCATTTT
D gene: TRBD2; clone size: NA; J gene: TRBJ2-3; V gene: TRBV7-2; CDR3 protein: CASSIWRGDNTQYF; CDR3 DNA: TGTGCCAGCAGTATTTGGCGGGGGGACAATACGCAGTATTTT
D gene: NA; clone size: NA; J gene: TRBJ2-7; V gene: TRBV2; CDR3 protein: CASALDISYEQYF; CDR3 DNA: TGTGCCAGCGCTCTGGATATCTCCTACGAGCAGTACTTC
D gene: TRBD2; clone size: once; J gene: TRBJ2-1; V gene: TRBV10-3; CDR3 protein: CAISEMVAGGPDEQFF; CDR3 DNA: TGTGCCATCAGTGAGATGGTAGCGGGGGGGCCTGATGAGCAGTTCTTC
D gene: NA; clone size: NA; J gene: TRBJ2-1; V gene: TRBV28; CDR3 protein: CASSSETLLLDNEQFF; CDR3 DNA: TGTGCCAGCAGTTCCGAAACGTTACTCTTGGACAATGAGCAGTTCTTC
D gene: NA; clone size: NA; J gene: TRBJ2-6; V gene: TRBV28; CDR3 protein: CASSMTDYGANVLTF; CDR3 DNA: TGTGCCAGCAGCATGACAGATTATGGGGCCAACGTCCTGACTTTC
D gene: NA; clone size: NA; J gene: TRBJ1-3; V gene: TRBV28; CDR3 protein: CASSLKEATIYF; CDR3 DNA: TGTGCCAGCAGTTTAAAGGAGGCCACCATATATTTT
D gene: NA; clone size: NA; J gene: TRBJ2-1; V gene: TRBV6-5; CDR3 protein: CASSPGYNEQFF; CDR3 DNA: TGTGCCAGCAGCCCAGGTTACAATGAGCAGTTCTTC
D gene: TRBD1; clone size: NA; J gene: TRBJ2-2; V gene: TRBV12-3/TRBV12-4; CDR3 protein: CASSQSGGRTGELFF; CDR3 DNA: TGTGCCAGCAGCCAATCAGGGGGCCGAACCGGGGAGCTGTTTTTT